The 23 T cell receptor beta chains below come from one sample, sequenced in a study of PD-L1 blockade in urothelial cancer. Noted time point: peripheral blood 6 weeks after treatment start. Generated by immunoSEQ multiplex PCR, the TCRdb table keeps only in-frame clones and is missing some. The sample shows about 30,000 clones, 80% to 90% of them seen only once. The sample consisted of PBMCs, taken around atezolizumab (anti-PD-L1) treatment. These receptors were obtained from a man aged 80 or over with urothelial cancer.

V and J are TRBV28 and TRBJ2-5; the D gene is possibly TRBD2 (5 bases). The ends were cut back, 6 bases at V and 5 bases at J, with 19 bases in the middle. The CDR3 runs to 15 residues. In germline, CDR1 is MDHEN, CDR2 SYDVKM. CDR3 coding DNA: TGTGCCAGCAGCCCCCCTTTGTCGGGGTGGGAGACCCAGTACTTC. Translating gives CASSPPLSGWETQYF.

V usage is TRBV10-3 and J usage is TRBJ2-5; 11 bases fit TRBD2. The V gene's germline CDR1 is ENHRY and CDR2 SYGVKD. The CDR3 is 16 amino acids. V shed 0 bases, J shed 5 bases, and the junction held 5 bases outside the gene matches. The CDR3 reads CAISESTSGRWETQYF. The CDR3, as DNA: TGTGCCATCAGTGAGTCTACTAGCGGGAGATGGGAGACCCAGTACTTC.

This chain joins TRBV7-9 and TRBJ2-3; 12 bases align to TRBD2. The germline gives CDR1 SEHNR, CDR2 FQNEAQ (reference sequence). Germline trimming cut 5 bases from V and 0 bases from J; bases unmatched to any gene: 3. The CDR3 contains 16 residues. Here the CDR3 DNA reads TGTGCCAGCAGCCCGGGACTAGCGGGTAGCACAGATACGCAGTATTTT. This codes for CASSPGLAGSTDTQYF.

The chain combines TRBV19 with TRBJ2-1; D not certain. The CDR3 extends over 12 amino acids. The germline V gene has CDR1 LNHDA and CDR2 SQIVND (reference sequence). Trimming removed 3 bases at V and 3 bases at J, with 3 bases between. CDR3 residues: CASSINYNEQFF. The CDR3 region has the DNA TGTGCCAGTAGTATCAACTACAATGAGCAGTTCTTC.

The gene calls are TRBV7-9 and TRBJ1-1; 8 nucleotides match TRBD1. In germline, CDR1 is SEHNR, CDR2 FQNEAQ (reference sequence). This CDR3 has 15 residues. V was pared by 5 bases and J by 5 bases, with 10 bases of the junction left unmatched. The CDR3 sequence is CASSPRSNRGTEAFF. The CDR3 nucleotides read TGTGCCAGCAGCCCCCGGTCCAACAGGGGGACTGAAGCTTTCTTT.

This clone was detected only a few times. The chain recombines TRBV27 with TRBJ2-5; 8 nucleotides agree with TRBD1. Losses at the gene ends were 4 bases for V and 5 bases for J; bases not matched to a gene: 6. Germline-derived CDR1 and CDR2 are MNHEY and SMNVEV (reference sequence). This CDR3 has 14 residues. CDR3 region: CASSSDRGWETQYF. The CDR3 DNA reads TGTGCCAGCAGTTCAGACAGGGGCTGGGAGACCCAGTACTTC.

This chain links TRBV11-2 with TRBJ2-3; TRBD2 matches at 7 bases. Trimming at V came to 5 bases and at J to 0 bases, leaving 5 bases not matched to a gene. The CDR3 length is 15 residues. Germline V gives CDR1 SGHAT, CDR2 FQNNGV. CDR3 sequence reads: CASSQGLPSTDTQYF. The CDR3 coding sequence is TGTGCCAGCAGCCAGGGACTACCAAGCACAGATACGCAGTATTTT.

The V call is TRBV5-1, the J call TRBJ2-5, with 8 bases identical to TRBD1. The CDR3 loop spans 17 amino acids. CDR1 is SGHRS and CDR2 is YFSETQ in the germline V gene. Unmatched junction bases numbered 9, after V lost 0 bases and J lost 2 bases. CDR3 coding DNA: TGCGCCAGCAGCTTGGATCGACAGGGGCGAGCTCAAGAGACCCAGTACTTC. This gives the protein CASSLDRQGRAQETQYF.

The chain joins TRBV14 to TRBJ2-3; D unresolved. Per germline, CDR1 SGHDN and CDR2 FVKESK. V gave up 6 bases and J gave up 3 bases, with 10 bases separating them. The CDR3 has 13 amino acids. CDR3 amino acids: CASSSRLTDTQYF. CDR3 nucleotides: TGTGCCAGCAGTTCTCGACTTACAGATACGCAGTATTTT.

The chain combines TRBV10-1 with TRBJ1-1; 9 nucleotides align to TRBD1. The germline V gene has CDR1 WNHNN and CDR2 SYGVQD (reference sequence). The CDR3 loop spans 16 amino acids. The V gene end was trimmed by 6 bases and the J gene end by 0 bases; junction bases not matched to a gene: 8. CDR3 sequence reads: CASSPGQGKMNTEAFF. CDR3 sequence (DNA): TGCGCCAGCAGCCCTGGACAGGGGAAGATGAACACTGAAGCTTTCTTT.

The gene calls are TRBV19 and TRBJ2-1; weak D call: TRBD2 (5 bases). The ends were cut back, 2 bases at V and 3 bases at J, with 14 bases in the middle. Germline values: CDR1 LNHDA, CDR2 SQIVND (reference sequence). This CDR3 spans 16 amino acids. CDR3 protein: CASSIKAAGLYNEQFF. CDR3 nucleotide sequence: TGTGCCAGTAGTATAAAAGCGGCCGGGCTCTACAATGAGCAGTTCTTC. The full variable domain, completed using reference TRBV19 and TRBJ2-1, is DGGITQSPKYLFRKEGQNVTLSCEQNLNHDAMYWYRQDPGQGLRLIYYSQIVNDFQKGDIAEGYSVSREKKESFPLTVTSAQKNPTAFYLCASSIKAAGLYNEQFFGPGTRLTVL.

In its sample, this clone was seen a few times. CDR3 sequence (DNA): TGTGCCAGCAAACACCGACTAGCGGCCACAGATACGCAGTATTTT. As protein: CASKHRLAATDTQYF. The rearrangement uses TRBV19 and TRBJ2-3, with 9 positions matching TRBD2. CDR1 and CDR2 from the germline V gene are LNHDA and SQIVND (reference sequence). Trimming took 9 bases from V and 2 from J; bases not matched to a gene: 9. The CDR3 loop spans 15 amino acids.

The chain is built from TRBV6-5 and TRBJ2-1; TRBD1 matches at 11 bases. V shed 5 bases and J 10 bases; nucleotides not matched to a gene: 10. The CDR3 is 15 residues long. Germline CDR1 and CDR2: MNHEY and SVGAGI. CDR3 region: CASSPWDRGDIEQFF. CDR3 nucleotides: TGTGCCAGCAGTCCCTGGGACAGGGGGGATATAGAGCAGTTCTTC.

The chain joins TRBV19 to TRBJ2-7; D is perhaps TRBD2 (6 bases). Germline CDR1 reads LNHDA; CDR2 reads SQIVND (reference sequence). There are 14 residues in the CDR3. The V end was cut by 6 bases, the J end by 3 bases, with 15 bases between. CDR3 residues: CASSTGAGLYEQYF. For the CDR3, the DNA is TGTGCCAGTAGCACCGGAGCGGGCCTCTACGAGCAGTACTTC.

This rearrangement joins TRBV5-1 to TRBJ1-2; no clear D. This CDR3 region has 14 residues. The V and J ends lost 4 bases and 8 bases respectively, with 18 bases between them. CDR1 is SGHRS and CDR2 is YFSETQ in the germline V gene. The CDR3 coding sequence is TGCGCCAGCAGCCCCGACGGAGTCCCGGGAGGCTACACCTTC. Its protein is CASSPDGVPGGYTF. Combining the CDR3 with reference TRBV5-1 and TRBJ1-2 gives the whole variable domain KAGVTQTPRYLIKTRGQQVTLSCSPISGHRSVSWYQQTPGQGLQFLFEYFSETQRNKGNFPGRFSGRQFSNSRSEMNVSTLELGDSALYLCASSPDGVPGGYTFGSGTRLTVV.

The chain carries TRBV6-1 and TRBJ1-1; no firm D call. CDR1 is MNHNS, CDR2 SASEGT, per germline. V lost 4 bases, J lost 1 base, and 10 bases lay in between. This CDR3 region has 14 residues. CDR3 region: CASSVPPGNTEAFF. For the CDR3, the DNA is TGTGCCAGCAGTGTTCCGCCGGGGAACACTGAAGCTTTCTTT.

The chain combines TRBV28 with TRBJ2-1; 10 bases match TRBD2. Germline-derived CDR1 and CDR2 are MDHEN and SYDVKM. The ends lost 2 bases at V and 5 bases at J; junction bases unmatched: 3. The CDR3 covers 15 residues. The CDR3 DNA sequence: TGTGCCAGCAGTTTAGGAGCGGGAGGGGACAATGAGCAGTTCTTC. This codes for CASSLGAGGDNEQFF.

CDR3 coding DNA: TGTGCCAGCAGCTTAGTCCTCTTCGTCCCTGGGAGGAGTTGGGGCTACACCTTC. Its protein product is CASSLVLFVPGRSWGYTF. The genes are TRBV11-2 and TRBJ1-2; no reliable D call. Germline CDR1 and CDR2: SGHAT and FQNNGV. There are 18 residues in the CDR3. The ends were cut back, 1 base at V and 8 bases at J, with 26 bases in the middle. Supplemented by reference TRBV11-2 and TRBJ1-2, the full variable domain reads EAGVAQSPRYKIIEKRQSVAFWCNPISGHATLYWYQQILGQGPKLLIQFQNNGVVDDSQLPKDRFSAERLKGVDSTLKIQPAKLEDSAVYLCASSLVLFVPGRSWGYTFGSGTRLTVV.

The chain uses TRBV5-5 and TRBJ2-7, with D possibly being TRBD2 (5 bases). Germline CDR1 reads SGHKS; CDR2 reads YYEKEE (reference sequence). Trimming removed 0 bases at V and 4 bases at J, with 8 bases between. The CDR3 loop spans 13 amino acids. Here the CDR3 DNA reads TGTGCCAGCAGCTTGGGAGGGTTTTACGAGCAGTACTTC. It yields the protein CASSLGGFYEQYF. The full variable domain, its missing parts supplied by reference TRBV5-5 and TRBJ2-7, is DAGVTQSPTHLIKTRGQQVTLRCSPISGHKSVSWYQQVLGQGPQFIFQYYEKEERGRGNFPDRFSARQFPNYSSELNVNALLLGDSALYLCASSLGGFYEQYFGPGTRLTVT.

The chain is built from TRBV28 and TRBJ2-3; D is ambiguous. The length of the CDR3 is 13 residues. Trimming shortened V by 11 bases and J by 5 bases, and 17 bases separated the two germline ends. The germline CDR1 and CDR2 sequences are MDHEN and SYDVKM. CDR3 DNA sequence: TGTGCCTCGTTCAAAACTCTCGGAGATACGCAGTATTTT. Encoded protein: CASFKTLGDTQYF.

In DNA form, the CDR3 reads TGCGCCAGCAGGGCGGGGACGGAGAACACCGGGGAGCTGTTTTTT. This translates into CASRAGTENTGELFF. The chain recombines TRBV5-1 with TRBJ2-2; D is perhaps TRBD2 (6 bases). Germline V gives CDR1 SGHRS, CDR2 YFSETQ. Trimming took off 5 bases at V and 1 base at J, with 12 bases between the two ends. The CDR3 loop spans 15 amino acids.

The chain links TRBV4-1 to TRBJ2-1; weak D call: TRBD2 (6 bases). From germline, CDR1 is MGHRA and CDR2 YSYEKL. CDR3 size: 16 residues. V was trimmed by 1 base and J by 7 bases, leaving 17 bases between them. Here the CDR3 reads CASSQGPAAGSNEQFF. The CDR3 DNA sequence: TGCGCCAGCAGCCAAGGTCCCGCAGCGGGTAGTAATGAGCAGTTCTTC.

This clone was detected only once. The rearrangement links TRBV5-1 to TRBJ2-7, with TRBD2 matching over 11 bases. Germline V CDR1 and CDR2: SGHRS, YFSETQ. The CDR3 has 15 amino acids. The J segment lost 2 bases and the V segment lost 7 bases, leaving 8 bases of the junction unmatched. CDR3 region: CASSRTSGLTYEQYF. The CDR3 DNA reads TGCGCCAGCTCTAGGACTAGCGGGCTTACCTACGAGCAGTACTTC.